The 4 T cell receptor beta chains below were found in one sample sequenced in a study of blood T cell repertoires in COVID-19. Generated by immunoSEQ multiplex PCR, the TCRdb table keeps only in-frame clones and is missing some. Found here are approximately 200,000 clones, more than 65% of them singletons; the top ten hold roughly 2.4%. The sample comprised peripheral blood. The receptors derive from a woman in her sixties or seventies with acute or convalescent COVID-19.

In its sample, this clone was seen a few times. V usage is TRBV14 and J usage is TRBJ2-7; 11 nucleotides align to TRBD1. J gave up 2 bases and V 4 bases, and 1 base lay outside the gene matches. CDR1 SGHDN and CDR2 FVKESK come from the germline V gene. The CDR3 is made up of 14 amino acids. The DNA of the CDR3 is TGTGCCAGCAGCCTGGGACAGGGGGCCTACGAGCAGTACTTC. It specifies CASSLGQGAYEQYF.

V and J are TRBV7-8 and TRBJ1-5, with TRBD1 identical over 10 bases. The CDR3 sequence is 19 residues long. V was clipped by 3 bases and J by 2 bases; unmatched bases: 13. Germline V CDR1 and CDR2: SGHVS, FQNEAQ. The DNA of the CDR3 is TGTGCCAGCAGCTTCGTCCCAAGACAGGGGGCTAATGGCAATCAGCCCCAGCATTTT. It encodes CASSFVPRQGANGNQPQHF. Filled out from reference TRBV7-8 and TRBJ1-5, the complete variable domain reads GAGVSQSPRYKVAKRGQDVALRCDPISGHVSLFWYQQALGQGPEFLTYFQNEAQLDKSGLPSDRFFAERPEGSVSTLKIQRTQQEDSAVYLCASSFVPRQGANGNQPQHFGDGTRLSIL.

V usage is TRBV5-1 and J usage is TRBJ1-1; the match to TRBD1 covers 8 bases. The CDR3 is 14 residues long. Trimming cost V 4 bases and J 5 bases; bases outside gene matches: 7. The germline gives CDR1 SGHRS, CDR2 YFSETQ. Here the CDR3 DNA reads TGCGCCAGCAGCGGCCAGGGGGCTTGGACTGAAGCTTTCTTT. Encoded protein: CASSGQGAWTEAFF.

V usage is TRBV6-6 and J usage is TRBJ1-4; 7 positions match TRBD1. Germline V gene sequence: CDR1 MNHNY, CDR2 SVGAGI (reference sequence). Unmatched junction bases numbered 11, after V lost 6 bases and J lost 7 bases. The length of the CDR3 is 15 residues. The DNA for the CDR3 is TGTGCCAGCAGGCCCCGACAGGGTTCGGGTGAAAAACTGTTTTTT. Its protein product is CASRPRQGSGEKLFF.